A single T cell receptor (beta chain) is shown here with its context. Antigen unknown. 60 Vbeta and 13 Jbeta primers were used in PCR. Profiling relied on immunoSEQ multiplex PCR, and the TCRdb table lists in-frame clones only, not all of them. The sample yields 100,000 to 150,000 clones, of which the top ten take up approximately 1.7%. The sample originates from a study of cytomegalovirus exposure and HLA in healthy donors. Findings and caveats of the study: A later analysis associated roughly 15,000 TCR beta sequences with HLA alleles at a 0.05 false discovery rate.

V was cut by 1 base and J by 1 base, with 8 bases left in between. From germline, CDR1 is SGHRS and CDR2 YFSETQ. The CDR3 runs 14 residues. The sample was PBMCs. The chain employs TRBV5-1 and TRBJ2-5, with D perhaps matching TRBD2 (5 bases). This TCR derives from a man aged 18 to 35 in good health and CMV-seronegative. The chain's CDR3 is CASSLRGIQETQYF. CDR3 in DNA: TGCGCCAGCAGCTTGAGAGGGATCCAAGAGACCCAGTACTTC.